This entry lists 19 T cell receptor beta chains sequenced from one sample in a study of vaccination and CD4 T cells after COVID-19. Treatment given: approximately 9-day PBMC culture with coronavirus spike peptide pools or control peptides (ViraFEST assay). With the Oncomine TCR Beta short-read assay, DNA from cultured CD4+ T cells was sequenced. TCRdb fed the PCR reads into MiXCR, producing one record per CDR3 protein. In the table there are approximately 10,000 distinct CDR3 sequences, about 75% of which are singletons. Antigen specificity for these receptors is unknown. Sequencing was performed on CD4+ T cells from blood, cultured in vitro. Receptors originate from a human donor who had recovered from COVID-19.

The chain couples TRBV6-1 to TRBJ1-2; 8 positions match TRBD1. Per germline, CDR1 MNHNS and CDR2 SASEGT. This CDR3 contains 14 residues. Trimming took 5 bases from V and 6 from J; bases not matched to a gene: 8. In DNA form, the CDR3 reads TGTGCCAGCAGTACTAACACAGGGGGAGATGGCTACACCTTC. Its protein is CASSTNTGGDGYTF.

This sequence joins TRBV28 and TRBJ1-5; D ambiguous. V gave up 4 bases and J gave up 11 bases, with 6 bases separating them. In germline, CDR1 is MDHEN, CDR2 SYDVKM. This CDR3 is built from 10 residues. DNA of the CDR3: TGTGCCAGCAGTTCAAGGACCCAGCATTTT. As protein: CASSSRTQHF.

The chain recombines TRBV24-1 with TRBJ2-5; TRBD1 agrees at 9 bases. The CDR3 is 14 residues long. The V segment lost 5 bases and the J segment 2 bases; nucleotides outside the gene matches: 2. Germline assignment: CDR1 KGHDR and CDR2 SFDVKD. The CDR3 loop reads CATSGDRDQETQYF. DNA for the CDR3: TGTGCCACCAGTGGGGACAGGGATCAAGAGACCCAGTACTTC.

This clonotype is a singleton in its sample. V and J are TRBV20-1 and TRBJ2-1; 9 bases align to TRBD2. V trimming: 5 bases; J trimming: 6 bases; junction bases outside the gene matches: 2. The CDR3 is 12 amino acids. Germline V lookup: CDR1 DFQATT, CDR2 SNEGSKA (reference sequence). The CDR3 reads CSAGREGNEQFF. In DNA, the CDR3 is TGCAGTGCTGGGCGGGAGGGCAATGAGCAGTTCTTC.

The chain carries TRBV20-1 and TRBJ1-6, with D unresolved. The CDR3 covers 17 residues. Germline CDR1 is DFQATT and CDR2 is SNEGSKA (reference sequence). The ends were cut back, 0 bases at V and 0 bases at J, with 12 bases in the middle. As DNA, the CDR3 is TGCAGTGCTAGAGATCCCCTAGGGAGCTCCTATAATTCACCCCTCCACTTT. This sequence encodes CSARDPLGSSYNSPLHF.

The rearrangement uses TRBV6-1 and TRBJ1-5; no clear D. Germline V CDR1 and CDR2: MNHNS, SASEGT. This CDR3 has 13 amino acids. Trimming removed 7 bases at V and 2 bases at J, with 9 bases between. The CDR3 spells CASTGVGNQPQHF. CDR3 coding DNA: TGTGCCAGCACCGGGGTAGGCAATCAGCCCCAGCATTTT.

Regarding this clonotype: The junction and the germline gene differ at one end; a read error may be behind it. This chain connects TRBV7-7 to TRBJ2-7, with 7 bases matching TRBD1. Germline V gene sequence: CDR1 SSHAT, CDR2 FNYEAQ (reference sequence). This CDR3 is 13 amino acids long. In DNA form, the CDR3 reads TGTGCTAGCAGCCTGTCAGGGACAGCCGAGCAGTACTTC. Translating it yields CASSLSGTAEQYF.

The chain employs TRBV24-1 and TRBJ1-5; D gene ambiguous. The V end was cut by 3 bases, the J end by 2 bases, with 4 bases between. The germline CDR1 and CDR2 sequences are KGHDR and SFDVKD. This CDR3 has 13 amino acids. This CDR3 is CATSDGGNQPQHF. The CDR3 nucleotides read TGTGCCACCAGTGATGGAGGCAATCAGCCCCAGCATTTT.

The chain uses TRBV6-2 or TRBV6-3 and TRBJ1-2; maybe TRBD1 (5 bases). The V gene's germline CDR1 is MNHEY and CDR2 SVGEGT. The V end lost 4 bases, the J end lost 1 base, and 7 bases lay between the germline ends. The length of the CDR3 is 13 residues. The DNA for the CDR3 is TGTGCCAGCAGTTCAGGGTTTAACTATGGCTACACCTTC. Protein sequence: CASSSGFNYGYTF.

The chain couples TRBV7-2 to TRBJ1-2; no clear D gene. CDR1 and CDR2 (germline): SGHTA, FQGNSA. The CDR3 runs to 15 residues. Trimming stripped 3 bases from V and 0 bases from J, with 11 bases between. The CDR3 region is CASSLILDANYGYTF. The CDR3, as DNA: TGTGCCAGCAGCTTGATACTGGACGCTAACTATGGCTACACCTTC.

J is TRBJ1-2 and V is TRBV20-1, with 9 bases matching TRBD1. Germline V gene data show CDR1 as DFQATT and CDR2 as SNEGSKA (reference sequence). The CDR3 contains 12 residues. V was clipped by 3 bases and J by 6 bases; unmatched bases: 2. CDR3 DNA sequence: TGCAGTGCTAGGGGACAGGGCGATGGCTACACCTTC. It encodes CSARGQGDGYTF.

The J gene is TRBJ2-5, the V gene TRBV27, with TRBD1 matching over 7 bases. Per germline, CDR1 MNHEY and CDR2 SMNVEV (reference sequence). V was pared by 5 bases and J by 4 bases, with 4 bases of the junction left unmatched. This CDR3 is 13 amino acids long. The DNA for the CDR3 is TGTGCCAGCAGTCCGACAGGGTCAGAGACCCAGTACTTC. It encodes CASSPTGSETQYF.

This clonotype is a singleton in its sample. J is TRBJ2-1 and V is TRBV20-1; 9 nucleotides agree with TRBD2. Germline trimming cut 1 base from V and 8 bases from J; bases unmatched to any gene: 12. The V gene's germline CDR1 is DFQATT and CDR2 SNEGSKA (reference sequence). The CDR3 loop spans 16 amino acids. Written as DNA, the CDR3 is TGCAGTGCTAGAGTTATGGCGCTAGCGGGAACGGATGAGCAGTTCTTC. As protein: CSARVMALAGTDEQFF.

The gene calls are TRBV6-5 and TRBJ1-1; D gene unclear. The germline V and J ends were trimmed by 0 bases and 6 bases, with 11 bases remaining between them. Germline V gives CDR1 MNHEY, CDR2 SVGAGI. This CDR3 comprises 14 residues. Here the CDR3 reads CASSYSPQSAEAFF. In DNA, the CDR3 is TGTGCCAGCAGTTACTCCCCCCAATCAGCTGAAGCTTTCTTT.

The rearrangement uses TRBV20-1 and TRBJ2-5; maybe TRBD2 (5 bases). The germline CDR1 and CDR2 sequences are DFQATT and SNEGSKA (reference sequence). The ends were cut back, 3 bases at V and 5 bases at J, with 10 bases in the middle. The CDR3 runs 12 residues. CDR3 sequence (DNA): TGCAGTGCTAGGAGCGGACGGGAGACCCAGTACTTC. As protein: CSARSGRETQYF.

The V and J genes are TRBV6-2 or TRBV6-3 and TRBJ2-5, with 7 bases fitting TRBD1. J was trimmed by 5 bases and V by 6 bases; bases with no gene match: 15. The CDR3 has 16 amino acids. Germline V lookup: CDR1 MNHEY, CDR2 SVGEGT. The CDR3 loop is CASSPTLRQGRETQYF. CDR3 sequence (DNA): TGTGCCAGCAGCCCCACGCTTAGACAGGGAAGGGAGACCCAGTACTTC.

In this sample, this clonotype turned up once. CDR3 loop: CASSRPTSGTQYF. CDR3 DNA: TGTGCCAGCAGCCGCCCAACGTCAGGGACCCAGTACTTC. The V call is TRBV27, the J call TRBJ2-5, with D uncertain. V lost 6 bases to trimming and J lost 7 bases, with 15 bases between them. This CDR3 contains 13 residues. CDR1 is MNHEY, CDR2 SMNVEV, per germline (reference sequence).

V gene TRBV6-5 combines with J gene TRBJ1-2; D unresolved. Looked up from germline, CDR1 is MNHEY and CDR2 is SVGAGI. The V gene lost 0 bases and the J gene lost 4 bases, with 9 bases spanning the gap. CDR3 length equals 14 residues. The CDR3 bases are TGTGCCAGCAGTTACTCCGAGGACTTCTATGGCTACACCTTC. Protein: CASSYSEDFYGYTF.

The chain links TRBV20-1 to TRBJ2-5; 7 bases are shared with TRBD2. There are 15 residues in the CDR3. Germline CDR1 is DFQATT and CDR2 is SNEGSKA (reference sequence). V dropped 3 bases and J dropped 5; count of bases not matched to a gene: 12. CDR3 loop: CSASEGSTSLETQYF. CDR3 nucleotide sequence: TGCAGTGCTAGCGAGGGGTCGACTAGCTTGGAGACCCAGTACTTC.